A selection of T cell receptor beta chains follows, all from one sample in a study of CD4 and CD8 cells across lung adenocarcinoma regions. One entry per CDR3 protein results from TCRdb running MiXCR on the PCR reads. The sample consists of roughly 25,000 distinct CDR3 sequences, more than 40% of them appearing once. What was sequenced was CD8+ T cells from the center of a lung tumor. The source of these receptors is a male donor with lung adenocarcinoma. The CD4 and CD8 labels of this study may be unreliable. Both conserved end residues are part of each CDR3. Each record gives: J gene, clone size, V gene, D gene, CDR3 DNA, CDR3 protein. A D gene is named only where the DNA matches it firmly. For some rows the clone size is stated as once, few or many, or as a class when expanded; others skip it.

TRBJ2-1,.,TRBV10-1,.,TGCGCCAGCAGTTCCCAGGGAGGTTACAATGAGCAGTTCTTC,CASSSQGGYNEQFF
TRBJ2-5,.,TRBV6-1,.,TGTGGCAGGGGGACAGTGGGCGGGAAAATAGATACGCAGTACTTC,CGRGTVGGKIDTQYF
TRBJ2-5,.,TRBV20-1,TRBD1,TGCAGTGCTACCCAGGGGGTAACGATGGGGACCCAGTACTTC,CSATQGVTMGTQYF
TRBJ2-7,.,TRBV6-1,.,TGTGCCAGCAGTGAACTCCCAGGGAACTCCTACGAGCAGTACTTC,CASSELPGNSYEQYF
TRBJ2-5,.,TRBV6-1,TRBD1,TGTGCCAGCAGTGGTGGGACAGGGGGCGAAGAGACGCAGTACTTC,CASSGGTGGEETQYF
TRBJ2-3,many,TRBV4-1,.,TGCGCCAGCAGCCTTAGGTCCTCTAGCACAGATACGCAGTATTTT,CASSLRSSSTDTQYF
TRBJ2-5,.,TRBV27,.,TGTGCGGGGCGTGGGGGCGCGGACCAAGAGACGCAGTACTTT,CAGRGGADQETQYF
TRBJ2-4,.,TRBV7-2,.,TGTGCCAGCAGCTCGGGGGTTTCGCCTTACAACACTCAGTATTTC,CASSSGVSPYNTQYF
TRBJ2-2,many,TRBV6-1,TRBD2,TGTGCCAGCAGTGAAGAACTAGCGGTGAACACCGGGGAGCTGTTTTTT,CASSEELAVNTGELFF
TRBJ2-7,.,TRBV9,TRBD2,TGTGCCAGCAGCGCGGGGGGAGTATCCTACGAGCAGTACTTC,CASSAGGVSYEQYF
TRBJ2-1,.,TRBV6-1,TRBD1,TGTGCCAGCAGTGAAGCCGGGACAGGGGTAAGGAATGAGCAGTTCTTC,CASSEAGTGVRNEQFF
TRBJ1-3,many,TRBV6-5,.,TGTGCCAGCAGTTACACGAATCGACTATTAGGCCCTGGAAACACCATATATTTT,CASSYTNRLLGPGNTIYF
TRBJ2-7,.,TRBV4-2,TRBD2,TGTGCCAGCAGCCATGGACTAGCGGGCACCTACGAGCAGTACTTC,CASSHGLAGTYEQYF